This entry lists 2 T cell receptor beta chains sequenced from one sample in a study of blood T cell repertoires in COVID-19. Profiled with immunoSEQ multiplex PCR; TCRdb holds only in-frame clones, not every one. The sample shows roughly 250,000 clones, approximately 86% of them seen only once. Input material: peripheral blood. Receptors were obtained from a woman at least 80 years old with active or convalescent COVID-19.

This chain uses TRBV6-5 with TRBJ1-2; D ambiguous. Germline V gives CDR1 MNHEY, CDR2 SVGAGI. The CDR3 contains 14 residues. Trimming pared 1 base from V and 3 bases from J, leaving 9 bases between. The CDR3 spells CASSYFAEDYGYTF. CDR3 nucleotide sequence: TGTGCCAGCAGTTACTTTGCGGAGGACTATGGCTACACCTTC.

V usage is TRBV7-6 and J usage is TRBJ2-2; the D is unclear. Trimming took 3 bases from V and 5 from J, leaving 4 bases between them. In germline, CDR1 is SGHVS, CDR2 FNYEAQ. The CDR3 length is 12 residues. Here the CDR3 DNA reads TGTGCCAGCAGCTTTCTTACCGGGGAGCTGTTTTTT. It codes for CASSFLTGELFF. Full variable domain (outside the CDR3, taken from reference TRBV7-6 and TRBJ2-2): GAGVSQSPRYKVTKRGQDVALRCDPISGHVSLYWYRQALGQGPEFLTYFNYEAQQDKSGLPNDRFSAERPEGSISTLTIQRTEQRDSAMYRCASSFLTGELFFGEGSRLTVL.